The source of this T cell receptor (beta chain) is a study of T cell responses to AZD1222 COVID-19 vaccine. Whole-study results and caveats: Spike-specific TCR breadth and depth rose after two AZD1222 doses. Only five to seven AZD1222 recipients tested seropositive at baseline. It was only after the peak T cell response that any repertoires were sampled.

Concerning this clone itself: Its antigen is still unknown.

Profiling relied on immunoSEQ multiplex PCR, and the TCRdb table lists in-frame clones only, not all of them. The repertoire includes roughly 160,000 clones, roughly 87% of them detected once, and around 1% sits in the top ten. With V trimmed by 3 bases and J by 10 bases, 14 bases remained unmatched. Germline V gene sequence: CDR1 LGHDT, CDR2 YNNKEL (reference sequence). The CDR3 extends over 15 amino acids. This clonotype originated in an adult who received the AZD1222 COVID-19 vaccine. This sequence joins TRBV3-1 (or the pseudogene TRBV3-2) and TRBJ1-1, with 7 bases aligning to TRBD1. The source was peripheral blood, collected 28 days after the second AZD1222 dose. This CDR3 is CASSHRGQTSRVAFF. The CDR3 DNA is TGTGCCAGCAGCCACCGGGGACAGACCTCAAGGGTAGCTTTCTTT.